This T cell receptor beta chain came from a study of blood T cell repertoires in COVID-19. Using immunoSEQ multiplex PCR, the repertoire was profiled, and TCRdb retains in-frame clones only, with some absent. The sample holds about 180,000 clones, 85% to 90% seen once. V lost 1 base and J 11 bases, leaving 20 bases between the germline ends. Germline lookup yields CDR1 LNHNV and CDR2 YYDKDF (reference sequence). The CDR3 covers 15 residues. This clonotype originated in a person aged 65 to 85 with COVID-19, enrolled during active disease. The chain joins TRBV15 to TRBJ1-1; TRBD1 might be the D (5 bases). The specimen sequenced was peripheral blood. CDR3 residues: CATSRGRSGFELAFF. The CDR3 nucleotides read TGTGCCACCAGCAGAGGTCGCTCAGGGTTTGAGCTCGCTTTCTTT. Looking up the rest from reference TRBV15 and TRBJ1-1 gives the full variable domain: DAMVIQNPRYQVTQFGKPVTLSCSQTLNHNVMYWYQQKSSQAPKLLFHYYDKDFNNEADTPDNFQSRRPNTSFCFLDIRSPGLGDTAMYLCATSRGRSGFELAFFGQGTRLTVV.